The 2 T cell receptor beta chains presented below share a single source sample, sequenced in a study of cytomegalovirus exposure and HLA in healthy donors. Primers: 60 Vbeta forward and 13 Jbeta reverse. Clones were sequenced by immunoSEQ multiplex PCR, and TCRdb holds only the in-frame ones, with some missing. This sample has around 110,000 clones; 82% occur once, and the top ten carry under 3.5%. Specimen: PBMCs. The receptors come from a man younger than 45 in good health and CMV-seropositive.

V gene TRBV6-1 combines with J gene TRBJ1-2, with 8 bases aligning to TRBD1. CDR1 and CDR2 (germline): MNHNS, SASEGT. The CDR3 totals 15 residues. J gave up 8 bases and V 3 bases, and 11 bases lay outside the gene matches. The CDR3 is CASSDPGQVTRGYTF. The CDR3 DNA sequence: TGTGCCAGCAGTGACCCGGGACAGGTTACGAGGGGCTACACCTTC.

V is TRBV11-2 and J is TRBJ1-3; TRBD1 matches at 7 bases. The germline gives CDR1 SGHAT, CDR2 FQNNGV. Trimming at V came to 5 bases and at J to 9 bases, leaving 10 bases not matched to a gene. The CDR3 covers 14 residues. The CDR3 spells CASSPDRAISTIYF. DNA of the CDR3: TGTGCCAGCAGCCCTGACAGGGCAATAAGCACCATATATTTT.